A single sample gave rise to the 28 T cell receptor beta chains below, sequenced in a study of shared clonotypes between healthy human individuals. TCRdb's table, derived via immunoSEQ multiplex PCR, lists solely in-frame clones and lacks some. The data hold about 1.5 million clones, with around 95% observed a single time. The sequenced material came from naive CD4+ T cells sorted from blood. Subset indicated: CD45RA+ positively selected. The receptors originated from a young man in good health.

The CDR3 sequence: CASSELTGGYSNQPQHF. The CDR3 DNA reads TGTGCCAGCAGTGAATTAACGGGAGGCTATAGCAATCAGCCCCAGCATTTT. This chain joins TRBV6-1 and TRBJ1-5; no definite D call. Trimming removed 2 bases at V and 0 bases at J, with 14 bases between. CDR3 length: 17 amino acids. Germline CDR1 reads MNHNS; CDR2 reads SASEGT.

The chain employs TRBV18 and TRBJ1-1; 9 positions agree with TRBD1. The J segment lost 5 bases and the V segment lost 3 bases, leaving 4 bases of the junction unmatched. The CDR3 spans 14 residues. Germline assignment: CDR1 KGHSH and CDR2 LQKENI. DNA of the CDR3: TGTGCCAGCTCACCCACAGGGGGCCGAACTGAAGCTTTCTTT. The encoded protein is CASSPTGGRTEAFF.

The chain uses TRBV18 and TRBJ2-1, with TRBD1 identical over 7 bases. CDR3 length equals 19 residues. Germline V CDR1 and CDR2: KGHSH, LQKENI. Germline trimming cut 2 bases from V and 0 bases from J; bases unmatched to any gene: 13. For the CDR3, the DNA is TGTGCCAGCTCACCAATAGGGACAGCAGGTTCCTCCTCCTACAATGAGCAGTTCTTC. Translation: CASSPIGTAGSSSYNEQFF.

The DNA for the CDR3 is TGTGCCAGCAGCGGGAGTAGCGCCAAAGAGACCCAGTACTTC. This translates into CASSGSSAKETQYF. The V gene is TRBV5-4, the J gene TRBJ2-5; a possible D gene is TRBD2 (5 bases). Germline V lookup: CDR1 SGHNT, CDR2 YYREEE (reference sequence). The CDR3 is 14 residues long. V was shortened by 4 bases and J by 3 bases, with 13 bases between the two germline ends.

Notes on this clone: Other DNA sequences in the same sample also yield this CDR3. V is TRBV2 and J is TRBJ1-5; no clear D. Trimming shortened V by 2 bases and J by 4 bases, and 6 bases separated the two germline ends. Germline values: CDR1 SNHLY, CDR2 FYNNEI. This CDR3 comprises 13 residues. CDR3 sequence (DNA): TGTGCCAGCAGTGAACAGTTAAATCAGCCCCAGCATTTT. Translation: CASSEQLNQPQHF.

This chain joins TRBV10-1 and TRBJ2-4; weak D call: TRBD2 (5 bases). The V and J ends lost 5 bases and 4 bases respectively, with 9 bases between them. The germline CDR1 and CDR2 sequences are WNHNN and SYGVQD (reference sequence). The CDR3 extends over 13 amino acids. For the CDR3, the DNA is TGCGCCAGCAGTTCCCCGGGAAAAAACATTCAGTACTTC. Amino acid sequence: CASSSPGKNIQYF.

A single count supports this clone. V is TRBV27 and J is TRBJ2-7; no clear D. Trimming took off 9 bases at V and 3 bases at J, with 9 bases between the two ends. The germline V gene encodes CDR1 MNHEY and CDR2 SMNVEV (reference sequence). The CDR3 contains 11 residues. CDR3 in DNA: TGTGCCAGTGGCCCCCTCTACGAGCAGTACTTC. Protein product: CASGPLYEQYF.

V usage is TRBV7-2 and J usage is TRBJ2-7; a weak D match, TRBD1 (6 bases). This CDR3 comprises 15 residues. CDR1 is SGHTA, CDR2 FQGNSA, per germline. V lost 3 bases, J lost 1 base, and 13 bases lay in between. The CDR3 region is CASSFLRGGSYEQYF. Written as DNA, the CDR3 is TGTGCCAGCAGCTTCTTAAGAGGGGGATCCTACGAGCAGTACTTC.

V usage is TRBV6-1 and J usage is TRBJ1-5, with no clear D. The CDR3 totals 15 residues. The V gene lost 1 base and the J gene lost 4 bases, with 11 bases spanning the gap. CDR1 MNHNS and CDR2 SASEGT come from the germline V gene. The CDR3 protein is CASSEGWLGNQPQHF. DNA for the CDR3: TGTGCCAGCAGTGAAGGGTGGTTGGGGAATCAGCCCCAGCATTTT.

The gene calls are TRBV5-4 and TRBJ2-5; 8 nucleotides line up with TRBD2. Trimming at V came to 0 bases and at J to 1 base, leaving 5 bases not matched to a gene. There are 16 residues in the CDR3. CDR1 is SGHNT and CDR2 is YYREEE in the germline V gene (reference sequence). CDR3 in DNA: TGTGCCAGCAGCTTGGGGCTAGCGGGTTCCCAAGAGACCCAGTACTTC. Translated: CASSLGLAGSQETQYF.

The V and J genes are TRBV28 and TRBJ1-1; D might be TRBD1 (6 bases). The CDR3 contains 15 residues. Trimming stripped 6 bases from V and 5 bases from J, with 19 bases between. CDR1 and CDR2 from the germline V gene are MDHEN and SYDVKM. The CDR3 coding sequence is TGTGCCAGCAGCCCGGGACACTCCGGTCGGACTGAAGCTTTCTTT. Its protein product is CASSPGHSGRTEAFF.

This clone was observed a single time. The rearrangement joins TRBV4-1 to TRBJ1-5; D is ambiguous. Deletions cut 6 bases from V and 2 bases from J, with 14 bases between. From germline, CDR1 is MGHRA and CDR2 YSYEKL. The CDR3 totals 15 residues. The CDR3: CASSREIIGNQPQHF. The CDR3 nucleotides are TGCGCCAGCAGTCGTGAGATTATTGGCAATCAGCCCCAGCATTTT.

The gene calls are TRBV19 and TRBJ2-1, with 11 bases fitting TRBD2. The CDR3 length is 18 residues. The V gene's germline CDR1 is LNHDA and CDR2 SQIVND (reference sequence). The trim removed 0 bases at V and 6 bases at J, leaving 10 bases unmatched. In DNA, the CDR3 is TGTGCCAGTAGTATAGAGAGACTAGCGGGGATCCGAATCAATGAGCAGTTCTTC. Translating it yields CASSIERLAGIRINEQFF.

The DNA of the CDR3 is TGTGCCAGCAGCCCGGGGGCGGGCTTTTATGGAAACACCATATATTTT. This sequence encodes CASSPGAGFYGNTIYF. V and J are TRBV5-6 and TRBJ1-3; tentative D call: TRBD1 (6 bases). Trimming took off 4 bases at V and 3 bases at J, with 17 bases between the two ends. The germline V gene has CDR1 SGHDT and CDR2 YYEEEE. This CDR3 comprises 16 residues.

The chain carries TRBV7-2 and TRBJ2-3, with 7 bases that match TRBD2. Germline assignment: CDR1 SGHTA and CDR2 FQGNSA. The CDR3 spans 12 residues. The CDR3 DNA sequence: TGTGCGATCGATAGCGGGTCTGATACGCAGTATTTT. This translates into CAIDSGSDTQYF.

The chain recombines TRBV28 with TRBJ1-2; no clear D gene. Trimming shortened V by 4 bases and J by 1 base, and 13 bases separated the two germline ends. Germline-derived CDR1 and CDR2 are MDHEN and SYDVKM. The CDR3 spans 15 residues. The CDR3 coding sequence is TGTGCCAGCAGTTCACAAGACGGATTTAACTATGGCTACACCTTC. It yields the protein CASSSQDGFNYGYTF.

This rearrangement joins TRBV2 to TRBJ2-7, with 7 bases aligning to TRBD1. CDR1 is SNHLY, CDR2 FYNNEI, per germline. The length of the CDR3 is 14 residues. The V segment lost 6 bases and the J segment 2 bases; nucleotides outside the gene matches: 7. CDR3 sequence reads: CASRVRGQAYEQYF. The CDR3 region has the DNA TGTGCCAGCAGAGTCCGTGGACAGGCCTACGAGCAGTACTTC.

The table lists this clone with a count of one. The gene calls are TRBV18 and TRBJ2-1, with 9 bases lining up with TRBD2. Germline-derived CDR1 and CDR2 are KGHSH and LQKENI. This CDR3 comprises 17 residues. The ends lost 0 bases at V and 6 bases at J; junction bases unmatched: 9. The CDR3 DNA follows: TGTGCCAGCTCACCACCGAATTCCGGACTAGCGCCCAATGAGCAGTTCTTC. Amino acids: CASSPPNSGLAPNEQFF.

CDR3: CASRRTSGTAEAFF. Written as DNA, the CDR3 is TGTGCCAGCAGACGGACAAGTGGGACGGCTGAAGCTTTCTTT. The chain joins TRBV6-1 to TRBJ1-1, with D perhaps TRBD1 (5 bases). The germline V gene has CDR1 MNHNS and CDR2 SASEGT. V was cut by 6 bases and J by 6 bases, with 17 bases left in between. The CDR3 is 14 residues long.

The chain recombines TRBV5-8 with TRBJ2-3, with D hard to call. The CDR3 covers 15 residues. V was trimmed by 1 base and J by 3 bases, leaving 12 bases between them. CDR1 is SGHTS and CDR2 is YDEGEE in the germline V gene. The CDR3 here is CASSLRKHGTDTQYF. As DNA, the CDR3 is TGTGCCAGCAGCTTGCGCAAGCACGGAACAGATACGCAGTATTTT.

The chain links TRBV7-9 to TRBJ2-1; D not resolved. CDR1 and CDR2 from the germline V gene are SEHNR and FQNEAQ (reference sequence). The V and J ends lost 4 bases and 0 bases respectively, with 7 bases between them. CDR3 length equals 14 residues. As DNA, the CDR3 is TGTGCCAGCAGCTCAGGACGCTCCTACAATGAGCAGTTCTTC. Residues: CASSSGRSYNEQFF.

CDR3 sequence: CASRKSSEAFF. CDR3 DNA: TGTGCCAGTAGAAAAAGCTCTGAAGCTTTCTTT. The chain uses TRBV19 and TRBJ1-1; no firm D call. The germline V gene has CDR1 LNHDA and CDR2 SQIVND (reference sequence). This CDR3 is built from 11 residues. Deletions cut 6 bases from V and 6 bases from J, with 8 bases between.

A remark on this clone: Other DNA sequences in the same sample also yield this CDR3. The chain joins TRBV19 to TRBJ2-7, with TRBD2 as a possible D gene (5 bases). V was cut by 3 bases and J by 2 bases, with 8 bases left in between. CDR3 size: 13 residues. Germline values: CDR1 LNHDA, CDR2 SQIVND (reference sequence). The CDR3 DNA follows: TGTGCCAGTAGTATTCCCGGGGCCTACGAGCAGTACTTC. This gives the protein CASSIPGAYEQYF.

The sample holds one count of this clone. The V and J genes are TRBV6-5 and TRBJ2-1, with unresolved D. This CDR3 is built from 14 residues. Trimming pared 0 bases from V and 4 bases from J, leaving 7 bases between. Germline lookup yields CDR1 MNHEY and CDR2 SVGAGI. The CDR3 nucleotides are TGTGCCAGCAGTTACTCGGAACTATACAATGAGCAGTTCTTC. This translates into CASSYSELYNEQFF.

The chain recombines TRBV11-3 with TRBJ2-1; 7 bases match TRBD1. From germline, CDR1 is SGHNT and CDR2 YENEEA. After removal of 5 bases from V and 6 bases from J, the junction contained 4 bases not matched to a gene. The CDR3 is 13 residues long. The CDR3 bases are TGTGCCAGCAGCCGGGACAGTCTCAATGAGCAGTTCTTC. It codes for CASSRDSLNEQFF.

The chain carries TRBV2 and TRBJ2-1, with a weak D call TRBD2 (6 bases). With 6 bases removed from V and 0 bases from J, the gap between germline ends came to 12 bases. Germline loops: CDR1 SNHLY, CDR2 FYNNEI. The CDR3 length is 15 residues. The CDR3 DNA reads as TGTGCCAGCAGGGAGGGACGGCTCTCCTACAATGAGCAGTTCTTC. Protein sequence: CASREGRLSYNEQFF.

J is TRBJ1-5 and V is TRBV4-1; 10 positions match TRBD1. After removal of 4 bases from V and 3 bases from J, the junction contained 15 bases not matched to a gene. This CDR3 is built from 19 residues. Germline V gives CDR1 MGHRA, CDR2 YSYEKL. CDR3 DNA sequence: TGCGCCAGCAGCCCCTACTCGGGACAGGGGATTGGGGACAATCAGCCCCAGCATTTT. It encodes CASSPYSGQGIGDNQPQHF.

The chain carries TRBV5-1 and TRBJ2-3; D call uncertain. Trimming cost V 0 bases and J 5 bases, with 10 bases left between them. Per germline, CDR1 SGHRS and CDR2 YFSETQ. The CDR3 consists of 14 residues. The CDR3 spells CASSLASGKDTQYF. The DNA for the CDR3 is TGCGCCAGCAGCTTGGCTAGTGGAAAAGATACGCAGTATTTT.